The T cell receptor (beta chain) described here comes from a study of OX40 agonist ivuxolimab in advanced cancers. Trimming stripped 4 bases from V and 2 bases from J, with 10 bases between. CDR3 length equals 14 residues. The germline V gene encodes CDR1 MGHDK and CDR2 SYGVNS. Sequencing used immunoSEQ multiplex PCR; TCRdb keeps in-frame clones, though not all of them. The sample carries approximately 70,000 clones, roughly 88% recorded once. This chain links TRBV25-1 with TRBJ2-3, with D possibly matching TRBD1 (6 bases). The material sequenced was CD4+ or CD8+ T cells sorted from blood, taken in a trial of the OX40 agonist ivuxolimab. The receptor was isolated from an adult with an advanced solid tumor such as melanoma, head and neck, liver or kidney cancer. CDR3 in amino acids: CASSGDKITDTQYF. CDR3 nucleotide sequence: TGTGCCAGCAGTGGGGACAAGATCACAGATACGCAGTATTTT.